A selection of T cell receptor beta chains follows, all from one sample in a study of monozygotic twins with inflammatory bowel disease. TCRdb reprocessed the 5' RACE reads; each CDR3 protein has one entry and no DNA is given. The specimen's table records about 330,000 distinct CDR3 sequences. Sequenced input: blood. These receptors all come from a human donor with ulcerative colitis or Crohn's disease, or a healthy co-twin of an affected twin (not recorded which). The CDR3 runs from the conserved cysteine through the conserved F or W.

v_gene: TRBV2; j_gene: TRBJ2-1; CDR3aa: CASIKTEVGNEQFF
v_gene: TRBV12-3/TRBV12-4; j_gene: TRBJ2-6; CDR3aa: CASSQTGGAGANVLTF
v_gene: TRBV2; j_gene: TRBJ2-7; CDR3aa: CASSAGLAGIYEQYF
v_gene: TRBV27; j_gene: TRBJ2-1; CDR3aa: CASSFGLASEQFF
v_gene: TRBV28; j_gene: TRBJ1-1; CDR3aa: CASSLPLPQRMNTEAFF
v_gene: TRBV6-4; j_gene: TRBJ2-1; CDR3aa: CASSDSGLNNEQFF
v_gene: TRBV2; j_gene: TRBJ1-1; CDR3aa: CASGSHDLGGTEAFF
v_gene: TRBV25-1; j_gene: TRBJ2-5; CDR3aa: CASSAHRGSGETQYF
v_gene: TRBV12-3/TRBV12-4; j_gene: TRBJ2-4; CDR3aa: CASRLTSGGMDF
v_gene: TRBV10-3; j_gene: TRBJ1-1; CDR3aa: CAISTDSYGLLAFF
v_gene: TRBV7-2; j_gene: TRBJ1-3; CDR3aa: CASSLVSAYPGNTIYF
v_gene: TRBV20-1; j_gene: TRBJ1-1; CDR3aa: CSAREAGRGTEAFF
v_gene: TRBV20-1; j_gene: TRBJ1-1; CDR3aa: CSAHLGGTEAFF
v_gene: TRBV12-3/TRBV12-4; j_gene: TRBJ1-2; CDR3aa: CASSKTGANYGYTF
v_gene: TRBV4-2; j_gene: TRBJ2-2; CDR3aa: CASSQEGPNTGELFF
v_gene: TRBV20-1; j_gene: TRBJ1-1; CDR3aa: CGGTRGGADTEAFF
v_gene: TRBV5-1; j_gene: TRBJ2-7; CDR3aa: CASSLAGGLSYEQYF
v_gene: TRBV28; j_gene: TRBJ1-5; CDR3aa: CASSSGRTGFNQPQHF
v_gene: TRBV9; j_gene: TRBJ2-2; CDR3aa: CASSVSNTGELFF
v_gene: TRBV20-1; j_gene: TRBJ2-5; CDR3aa: CSARGGGGARETQYF
v_gene: TRBV27; j_gene: TRBJ2-3; CDR3aa: CASSKGLAATSTDTQYF
v_gene: TRBV20-1; j_gene: TRBJ1-6; CDR3aa: CSARGPVRRFESPLHF
v_gene: TRBV28; j_gene: TRBJ2-7; CDR3aa: CASTPGQTYEQYF
v_gene: TRBV19; j_gene: TRBJ2-1; CDR3aa: CASSILSGRSYNEQFF
v_gene: TRBV5-1; j_gene: TRBJ1-1; CDR3aa: CASSLEGGALNTEAFF
v_gene: TRBV4-1; j_gene: TRBJ1-2; CDR3aa: CASSRTGGLRDYGYTF
v_gene: TRBV20-1; j_gene: TRBJ2-7; CDR3aa: CSAAPGTGTYEQYF
v_gene: TRBV19; j_gene: TRBJ1-1; CDR3aa: CASSITGTNTEAFF
v_gene: TRBV20-1; j_gene: TRBJ1-1; CDR3aa: CSARAGPRDFYTEAFF
v_gene: TRBV29-1; j_gene: TRBJ1-6; CDR3aa: CSVAIGQSLNSPLHF
v_gene: TRBV29-1; j_gene: TRBJ1-3; CDR3aa: CSVEESRAHTIYF
v_gene: TRBV5-1; j_gene: TRBJ2-2; CDR3aa: CASSSGTGVRGELFF
v_gene: TRBV30; j_gene: TRBJ1-2; CDR3aa: CAWSATGIGNGYTF
v_gene: TRBV18; j_gene: TRBJ1-1; CDR3aa: CASSPSQNTEAFF
v_gene: TRBV16; j_gene: TRBJ1-1; CDR3aa: CASSQSLGMNTEAFF
v_gene: TRBV7-2; j_gene: TRBJ2-7; CDR3aa: CASSLDSGGVYEQYF